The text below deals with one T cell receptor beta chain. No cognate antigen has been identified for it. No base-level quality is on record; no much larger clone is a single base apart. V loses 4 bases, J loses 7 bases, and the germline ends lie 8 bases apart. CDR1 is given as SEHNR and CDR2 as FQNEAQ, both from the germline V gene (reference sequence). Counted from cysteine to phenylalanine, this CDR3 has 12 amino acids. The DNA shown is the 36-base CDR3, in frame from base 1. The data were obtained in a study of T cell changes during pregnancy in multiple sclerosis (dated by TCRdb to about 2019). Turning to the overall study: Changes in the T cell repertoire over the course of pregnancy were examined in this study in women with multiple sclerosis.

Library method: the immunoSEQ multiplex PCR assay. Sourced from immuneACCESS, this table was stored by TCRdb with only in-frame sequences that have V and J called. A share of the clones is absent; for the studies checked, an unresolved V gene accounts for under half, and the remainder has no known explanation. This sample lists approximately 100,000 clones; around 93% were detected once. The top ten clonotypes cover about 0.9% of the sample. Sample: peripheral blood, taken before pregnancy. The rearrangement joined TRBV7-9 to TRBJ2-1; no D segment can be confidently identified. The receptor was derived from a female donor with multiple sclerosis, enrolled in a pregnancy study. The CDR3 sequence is CASSWANNEQFF. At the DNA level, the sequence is TGTGCCAGCAGCTGGGCTAATAATGAGCAGTTCTTC.